The following is a T cell receptor beta chain sequence with its context. Its specificity is unknown. TCRdb processed the RACE reads anew with MiXCR; each CDR3 protein has one entry. The table has around 360,000 distinct CDR3 sequences, nearly 6.5% seen once. Indicated time point: patch test 2, 6 weeks after DPC sensitization. Treatment indicated: therapeutic diphenylcyclopropenone sensitization with weekly scalp DPC. This sample is part of a study of human T cells and chemical hapten exposure. Study results and limitations: Compared with pre-sensitization or healthy control sets, expanded TCRs clustered more.

The receptor was derived from a young woman with alopecia areata. Some clones in this sample may be carry-over from other donors' samples. The sample in question was whole blood, obtained in connection with sensitization to the hapten diphenylcyclopropenone (DPC).

The DNA of the CDR3 is TGTGCCAGCAGTTACGGGGTTCAGCCCCAGCATTTT. Residues: CASSYGVQPQHF. The genes are TRBV6-2 or TRBV6-3 and TRBJ1-5; no firm D call. The CDR3 covers 12 residues. The V end lost 2 bases, the J end lost 6 bases, and 5 bases lay between the germline ends. Germline V gives CDR1 MNHEY, CDR2 SVGEGT.